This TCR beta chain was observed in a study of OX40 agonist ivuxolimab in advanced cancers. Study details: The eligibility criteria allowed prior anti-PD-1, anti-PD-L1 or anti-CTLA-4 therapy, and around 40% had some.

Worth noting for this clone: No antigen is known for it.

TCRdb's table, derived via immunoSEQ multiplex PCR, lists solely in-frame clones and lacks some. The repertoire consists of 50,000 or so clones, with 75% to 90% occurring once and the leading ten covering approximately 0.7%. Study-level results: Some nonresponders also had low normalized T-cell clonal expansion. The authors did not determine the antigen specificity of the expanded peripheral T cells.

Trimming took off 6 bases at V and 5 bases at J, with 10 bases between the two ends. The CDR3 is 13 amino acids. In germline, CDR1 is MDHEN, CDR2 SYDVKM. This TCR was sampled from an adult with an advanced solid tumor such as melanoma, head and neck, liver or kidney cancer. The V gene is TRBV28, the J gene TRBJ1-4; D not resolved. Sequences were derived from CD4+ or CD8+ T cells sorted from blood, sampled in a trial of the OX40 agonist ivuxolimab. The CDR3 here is CASSRVDNEKLFF. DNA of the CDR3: TGTGCCAGCAGCCGCGTTGACAATGAAAAACTGTTTTTT. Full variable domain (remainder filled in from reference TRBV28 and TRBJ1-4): DVKVTQSSRYLVKRTGEKVFLECVQDMDHENMFWYRQDPGLGLRLIYFSYDVKMKEKGDIPEGYSVSREKKERFSLILESASTNQTSMYLCASSRVDNEKLFFGSGTQLSVL.